A selection of T cell receptor beta chains follows, all from one sample in a study of blood T cell repertoires in COVID-19. Repertoires were generated with immunoSEQ multiplex PCR, while TCRdb's copy carries only in-frame clones and drops some. The sample holds under 300,000 clones; more than 85% are singletons and the top ten take around 3.6%. Specimen: peripheral blood. The source is a man aged 18-30 years with active or convalescent COVID-19. Both conserved end residues are part of each CDR3. D genes are given only for firm matches. The size entry is marked missing in some rows and otherwise reads once, few, many or a size class.

d_call	v_call	j_call	clone_size	cdr3_length	cdr3_aa	cdr3_nt
TRBD1	TRBV11-2	TRBJ1-5	-	16	CASSPLGTGTPQPQHF	TGTGCCAGCAGCCCCCTCGGGACAGGAACCCCCCAGCCCCAGCATTTT
TRBD2	TRBV7-2	TRBJ2-7	few	15	CASSVRLAVSYEQYF	TGTGCCAGCAGCGTTAGACTAGCGGTCTCCTACGAGCAGTACTTC
TRBD1	TRBV19	TRBJ1-5	-	15	CASSLAGGGNQPQHF	TGTGCCAGTAGCCTAGCAGGGGGCGGCAATCAGCCCCAGCATTTT
-	TRBV6-2/TRBV6-3	TRBJ2-7	once	13	CASSTFDRGEQYF	TGTGCCAGCAGTACCTTCGACAGAGGCGAGCAGTACTTC
-	TRBV5-5	TRBJ2-2	-	16	CASSQTGTSNTGELFF	TGTGCCAGCAGCCAGACCGGGACATCGAACACCGGGGAGCTGTTTTTT
TRBD2	TRBV5-6	TRBJ2-7	once	18	CASSRGLAGVLTSYEQYF	TGTGCCAGCAGCCGGGGCCTAGCGGGAGTTCTCACCTCCTACGAGCAGTACTTC
TRBD1	TRBV7-2	TRBJ1-5	-	15	CASSVTGVSNQPQHF	TGTGCCAGCAGCGTTACAGGGGTCAGCAATCAGCCCCAGCATTTT
TRBD1	TRBV30	TRBJ2-4	-	13	CAWRDPPGTGDHF	TGTGCCTGGAGGGACCCCCCCGGGACAGGGGACCACTTC
-	TRBV7-2	TRBJ1-5	-	13	CASSQQVFQPQHF	TGTGCCAGCAGCCAACAAGTCTTTCAGCCCCAGCATTTT
-	TRBV18	TRBJ2-6	-	18	CASSPLAGLETGANVLTF	TGTGCCAGCTCACCATTAGCAGGACTTGAAACTGGGGCCAACGTCCTGACTTTC
TRBD2	TRBV6-5	TRBJ2-3	-	13	CASRTSGGNTQYF	TGTGCCAGCCGGACTAGCGGGGGAAATACGCAGTATTTT
-	TRBV4-1	TRBJ2-4	-	16	CASSQQPGLAKNIQYF	TGCGCCAGCAGCCAGCAACCGGGACTAGCCAAAAACATTCAGTACTTC
-	TRBV7-2	TRBJ1-4	-	14	CASSLMGAIEKLFF	TGTGCCAGCAGCTTAATGGGGGCTATTGAAAAACTGTTTTTT
-	TRBV6-2/TRBV6-3	TRBJ1-1	-	13	CASSYSRGSEAFF	TGTGCCAGCAGTTACTCGAGGGGGTCTGAAGCTTTCTTT
-	TRBV7-6	TRBJ2-1	-	16	CASSLVVGDLYNEQFF	TGTGCCAGCAGCTTAGTCGTCGGGGATTTATACAATGAGCAGTTCTTC
-	TRBV29-1	TRBJ1-2	once	14	CSVEAGNVNYGYTF	TGCAGCGTTGAAGCAGGGAACGTTAACTATGGCTACACCTTC
TRBD2	TRBV7-8	TRBJ2-2	-	17	CASSLARLAVTTGELFF	TGTGCCAGCAGCTTAGCAAGACTAGCGGTTACCACCGGGGAGCTGTTTTTT
TRBD1	TRBV6-5	TRBJ2-1	-	14	CASEQGSYHNEQFF	TGTGCCAGCGAACAGGGGTCTTACCACAATGAGCAGTTCTTC
TRBD1	TRBV24-1	TRBJ2-5	-	16	CATSEEGDRGRETQYF	TGTGCCACCAGTGAGGAAGGGGACAGGGGTCGGGAGACCCAGTACTTC
-	TRBV5-1	TRBJ2-2	-	14	CASSAGTDTGELFF	TGCGCCAGCAGCGCCGGGACTGACACCGGGGAGCTGTTTTTT
-	TRBV5-1	TRBJ1-2	-	15	CASSLDPGANYGYTF	TGCGCCAGCAGCTTGGATCCAGGGGCTAACTATGGCTACACCTTC
-	TRBV28	TRBJ1-5	-	13	CASSFRGSQPQHF	TGTGCCAGCAGTTTTCGGGGTAGTCAGCCCCAGCATTTT
-	TRBV7-2	TRBJ1-1	-	13	CASSGVVGAEAFF	TGTGCCAGCAGCGGCGTGGTGGGCGCTGAAGCTTTCTTT
TRBD1	TRBV5-5	TRBJ2-6	-	18	CASSSYRTGGSGANVLTF	TGTGCCAGCAGCTCGTACCGGACAGGGGGCTCTGGGGCCAACGTCCTGACTTTC
-	TRBV14	TRBJ1-6	-	14	CASSPLGGDSPLHF	TGTGCCAGCAGTCCTTTAGGGGGGGATTCACCCCTCCACTTT
TRBD2	TRBV9	TRBJ2-5	-	15	CASSAPGLERETQYF	TGTGCCAGCAGCGCCCCGGGACTAGAGAGAGAGACCCAGTACTTC
TRBD2	TRBV5-1	TRBJ2-7	-	15	CASSLTLAGGQEQYF	TGCGCCAGCAGCTTGACGCTAGCGGGGGGGCAAGAGCAGTACTTC
TRBD2	TRBV6-5	TRBJ2-3	-	16	CASSYSGGLASDTQYF	TGTGCCAGCAGTTACTCGGGGGGACTAGCATCAGATACGCAGTATTTT
TRBD2	TRBV24-1	TRBJ2-1	-	15	CATSDPSGRADEQFF	TGTGCCACCAGTGATCCCAGCGGGAGGGCCGATGAGCAGTTCTTC
-	TRBV5-1	TRBJ1-2	-	12	CASSSSGYGYTF	TGCGCCAGCAGCTCCTCGGGGTATGGCTACACCTTC
-	TRBV27	TRBJ2-5	-	14	CASSLGAGEETQYF	TGTGCCAGCAGCCTAGGGGCAGGGGAAGAGACCCAGTACTTC
TRBD1	TRBV29-1	TRBJ2-7	-	15	CSVDWGQGVSYEQYF	TGCAGCGTTGATTGGGGACAGGGGGTTTCCTACGAGCAGTACTTC
TRBD2	TRBV12-5	TRBJ2-2	-	17	CASGLGGLAVDTGELFF	TGTGCTAGTGGTTTGGGCGGACTAGCGGTCGATACCGGGGAGCTGTTTTTT
-	TRBV29-1	TRBJ2-3	-	13	CSVRAGSTDTQYF	TGCAGCGTTCGGGCGGGGAGCACAGATACGCAGTATTTT
-	TRBV11-1	TRBJ1-5	few	12	CASSLSRQPQHF	TGTGCCAGCAGCTTATCGCGGCAGCCCCAGCATTTT
-	TRBV7-3	TRBJ1-6	-	16	CASSLWGREEGSPLHF	TGTGCCAGCAGCTTATGGGGCAGGGAGGAAGGGTCACCCCTCCACTTT
TRBD1	TRBV19	TRBJ1-1	-	15	CASMAGQGLYTEAFF	TGTGCCAGTATGGCAGGACAGGGGCTGTATACTGAAGCTTTCTTT
-	TRBV6-5	TRBJ1-1	-	11	CASRRTSEAFF	TGTGCCAGCAGAAGGACATCTGAAGCTTTCTTT
-	TRBV6-4	TRBJ2-6	-	16	CASSDSRGSGANVLTF	TGTGCCAGCAGTGACTCGAGAGGGAGCGGGGCCAACGTCCTGACTTTC
TRBD2	TRBV6-5	TRBJ2-1	-	12	CASTSRGGEQFF	TGTGCCAGCACCTCGCGGGGGGGGGAGCAGTTCTTC
TRBD2	TRBV5-1	TRBJ2-5	-	15	CASSFQGTSQETQYF	TGCGCCAGCAGTTTTCAAGGGACTAGTCAGGAGACCCAGTACTTC
-	TRBV19	TRBJ2-7	-	13	CASSAYSSYEQYF	TGTGCCAGTAGTGCATATAGCTCCTACGAGCAGTACTTC
-	TRBV4-1	TRBJ2-7	-	13	CASRASGSYEQYF	TGCGCCAGCAGGGCAAGCGGTTCCTACGAGCAGTACTTC
TRBD2	TRBV7-9	TRBJ2-1	once	18	CASSLAESRGTKGNEQFF	TGTGCCAGCAGCTTAGCGGAATCCCGCGGGACTAAAGGCAATGAGCAGTTCTTC
TRBD2	TRBV30	TRBJ2-3	-	13	CAWSMERGNTQYF	TGTGCCTGGAGTATGGAGCGGGGTAATACGCAGTATTTT
TRBD2	TRBV14	TRBJ2-1	few	15	CASSPFTSGRNEQFF	TGTGCCAGCAGTCCTTTTACTAGCGGGAGGAATGAGCAGTTCTTC
-	TRBV7-9	TRBJ2-2	-	14	CASSLDRMSGELFF	TGTGCCAGCAGCTTAGACAGGATGAGCGGGGAGCTGTTTTTT
-	TRBV5-1	TRBJ2-3	-	12	CASSQEQDTQYF	TGCGCCAGCAGCCAGGAACAAGATACGCAGTATTTT
-	TRBV30	TRBJ2-5	-	11	CAWSVRETQYF	TGTGCCTGGAGTGTACGGGAGACCCAGTACTTC
-	TRBV9	TRBJ2-7	-	14	CASSLSGGRNEQYF	TGTGCCAGCAGCCTCAGCGGAGGGAGGAACGAGCAGTACTTC
-	TRBV19	TRBJ2-7	-	11	CASSSTYEQYF	TGTGCCAGTAGTAGTACCTACGAGCAGTACTTC
TRBD1	TRBV2	TRBJ1-4	few	15	CASSGRQGVNEKLFF	TGTGCCAGCAGTGGTAGACAGGGGGTAAACGAAAAACTGTTTTTT
-	TRBV6-4	TRBJ1-5	-	15	CASSESRGRNQPQHF	TGTGCCAGCAGTGAGTCGCGAGGGCGCAATCAGCCCCAGCATTTT
-	TRBV5-1	TRBJ1-1	-	13	CASSLEMNTEAFF	TGCGCCAGCAGCTTAGAGATGAACACTGAAGCTTTCTTT
-	TRBV7-6	TRBJ2-2	-	15	CASSLEGGGTGELFF	TGTGCCAGCAGCTTAGAGGGAGGCGGCACCGGGGAGCTGTTTTTT
-	TRBV15	TRBJ2-7	-	13	CATSRSGSYEQYF	TGTGCCACCAGCAGGTCGGGGTCCTACGAGCAGTACTTC
-	TRBV5-1	TRBJ2-7	-	12	CASSLATDEQYF	TGCGCCAGCAGCTTGGCAACGGACGAGCAGTACTTC
TRBD1	TRBV4-1	TRBJ1-6	-	14	CASSRTGSYSPLHF	TGCGCCAGCAGCCGGACAGGGTCTTACTCACCCCTCCACTTT
TRBD1	TRBV13	TRBJ2-5	-	14	CASCRQGMEETQYF	TGTGCCAGCTGCCGACAGGGTATGGAGGAGACCCAGTACTTC
TRBD2	TRBV9	TRBJ2-2	-	16	CASSPRGGHINGELFF	TGTGCCAGCAGCCCGCGGGGGGGCCATATAAACGGGGAGCTGTTTTTT